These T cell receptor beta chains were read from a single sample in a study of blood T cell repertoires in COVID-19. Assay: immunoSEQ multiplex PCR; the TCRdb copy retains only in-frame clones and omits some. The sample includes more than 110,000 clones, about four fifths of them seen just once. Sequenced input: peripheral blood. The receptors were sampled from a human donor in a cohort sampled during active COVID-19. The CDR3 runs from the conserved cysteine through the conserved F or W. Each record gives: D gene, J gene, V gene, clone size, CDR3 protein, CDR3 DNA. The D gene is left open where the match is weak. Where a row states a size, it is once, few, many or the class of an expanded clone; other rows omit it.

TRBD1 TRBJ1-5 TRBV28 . CASSLSQGALNQPQHF TGTGCCAGCAGTTTAAGCCAGGGGGCTTTGAATCAGCCCCAGCATTTT
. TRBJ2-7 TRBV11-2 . CASSQGSYTSYEQYF TGTGCCAGCAGCCAAGGGAGTTACACATCCTACGAGCAGTACTTC
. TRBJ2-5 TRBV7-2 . CASSGQLQETQYF TGTGCCAGCAGCGGACAGCTCCAAGAGACCCAGTACTTC
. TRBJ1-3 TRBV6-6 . CASSPGQSSGNTIYF TGTGCCAGCAGTCCGGGACAAAGCTCTGGAAACACCATATATTTT
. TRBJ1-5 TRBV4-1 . CASSQVLGGVNQPQHF TGCGCCAGCAGCCAAGTTCTAGGGGGGGTCAATCAGCCCCAGCATTTT
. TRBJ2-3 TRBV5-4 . CASSLVGTRSTDTQYF TGTGCCAGCAGCTTGGTTGGGACAAGAAGCACAGATACGCAGTATTTT
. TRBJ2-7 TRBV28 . CASSLRGSFSYEQYF TGTGCCAGCAGTTTAAGGGGCAGCTTCTCCTACGAGCAGTACTTC
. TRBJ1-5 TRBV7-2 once CASSSTGISNQPQHF TGTGCCAGCAGCTCCACGGGTATAAGCAATCAGCCCCAGCATTTT
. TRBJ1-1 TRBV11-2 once CASSSSTGGARGSEAFF TGTGCCAGCAGCTCGAGTACCGGAGGGGCCCGGGGATCTGAAGCTTTCTTT
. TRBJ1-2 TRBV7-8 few CASSLRLNYGYTF TGTGCCAGCAGCTTAAGACTGAACTATGGCTACACCTTC
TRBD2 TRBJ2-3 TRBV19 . CATKLAGSTDTQYF TGTGCCACCAAACTAGCGGGGAGCACAGATACGCAGTATTTT
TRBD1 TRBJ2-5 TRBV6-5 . CASSYSRGGSRETQYF TGTGCCAGCAGTTACTCGAGAGGGGGCTCGAGAGAGACCCAGTACTTC
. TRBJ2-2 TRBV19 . CASSRTPANTGELFF TGTGCCAGTAGCAGGACACCTGCGAACACCGGGGAGCTGTTTTTT
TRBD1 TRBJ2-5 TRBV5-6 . CASSWRTGRYQETQYF TGTGCCAGCAGCTGGAGGACAGGGCGATACCAAGAGACCCAGTACTTC
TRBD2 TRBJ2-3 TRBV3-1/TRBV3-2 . CASSQLGGKDTQYF TGTGCCAGCAGCCAGCTCGGGGGGAAAGATACGCAGTATTTT
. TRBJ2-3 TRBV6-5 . CASTPGHRSTDTQYF TGTGCCAGCACCCCGGGACACCGAAGCACAGATACGCAGTATTTT
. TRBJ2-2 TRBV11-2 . CASSLFRSSTGELFF TGTGCCAGCAGCTTATTCCGGTCGAGCACCGGGGAGCTGTTTTTT
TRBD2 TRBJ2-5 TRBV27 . CASSLRKAGGGETQYF TGTGCCAGCAGTTTAAGGAAAGCGGGGGGGGGAGAGACCCAGTACTTC
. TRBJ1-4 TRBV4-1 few CASSQGTGEKLFF TGCGCCAGCAGCCAGGGCACAGGGGAAAAACTGTTTTTT
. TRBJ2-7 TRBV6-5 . CASSYGRGPGYEQYF TGTGCCAGCAGTTACGGCAGGGGCCCTGGCTACGAGCAGTACTTC
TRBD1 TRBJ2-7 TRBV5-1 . CASSYPHRGTYEQYF TGCGCCAGCAGCTACCCCCACAGGGGGACCTACGAGCAGTACTTC
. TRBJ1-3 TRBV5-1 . CASSLGTLGGNTIYF TGCGCCAGCAGTTTGGGGACACTGGGTGGAAACACCATATATTTT
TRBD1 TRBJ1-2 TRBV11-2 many CASSADRGMIPWGYTF TGTGCCAGCAGCGCGGACAGGGGTATGATTCCTTGGGGCTACACCTTC
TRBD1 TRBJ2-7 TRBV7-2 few CASSSWTGSSYEQYF TGTGCCAGCAGCTCCTGGACAGGGAGCTCCTACGAGCAGTACTTC
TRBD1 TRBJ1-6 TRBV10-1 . CASSAGQGVNSPLHF TGCGCCAGCAGTGCCGGACAGGGAGTAAATTCACCCCTCCACTTT
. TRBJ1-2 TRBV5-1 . CASSLGQNYGYTF TGCGCCAGCAGCTTGGGTCAGAACTATGGCTACACCTTC
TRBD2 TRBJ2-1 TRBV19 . CASSMTSGEYNEQFF TGTGCCAGTAGTATGACTAGCGGGGAATACAATGAGCAGTTCTTC
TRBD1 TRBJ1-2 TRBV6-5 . CASSYQGDYGYTF TGTGCCAGCAGTTACCAGGGGGACTATGGCTACACCTTC
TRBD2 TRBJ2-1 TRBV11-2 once CASSLTSGGNEQFF TGTGCCAGCAGCCTTACTAGCGGGGGGAATGAGCAGTTCTTC
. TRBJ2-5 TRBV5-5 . CASSNGAGQETQYF TGTGCCAGCAGCAATGGGGCAGGGCAAGAGACCCAGTACTTC
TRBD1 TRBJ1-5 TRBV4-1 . CASSQSGTGGNQPQHF TGCGCCAGCAGCCAATCCGGGACAGGGGGCAATCAGCCCCAGCATTTT
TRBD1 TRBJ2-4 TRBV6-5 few CASSHETGGSSIQYF TGTGCCAGCAGTCACGAGACAGGGGGGTCAAGCATTCAGTACTTC
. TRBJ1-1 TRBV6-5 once CASTHARVEAFF TGTGCCAGCACCCACGCGAGGGTCGAAGCTTTCTTT
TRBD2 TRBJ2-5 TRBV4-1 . CASSQLAGGYQETQYF TGCGCCAGCAGCCAACTAGCGGGGGGTTACCAAGAGACCCAGTACTTC
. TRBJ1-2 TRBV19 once CASSIDIPGQAGGYTF TGTGCCAGTAGTATAGACATCCCGGGACAAGCAGGTGGCTACACCTTC
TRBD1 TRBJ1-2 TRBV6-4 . CASSDQGDRGFGYTF TGTGCCAGCAGTGACCAGGGGGACAGGGGATTCGGCTACACCTTC
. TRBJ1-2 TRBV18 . CASSPSRQWAGYTF TGTGCCAGCTCACCCTCGCGACAGTGGGCCGGCTACACCTTC
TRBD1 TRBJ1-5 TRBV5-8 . CASSKDPGGHQPQHF TGTGCCAGCAGCAAAGACCCAGGGGGGCATCAGCCCCAGCATTTT
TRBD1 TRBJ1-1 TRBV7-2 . CASSSRGLENTEAFF TGTGCCAGCAGCTCGAGGGGGCTTGAGAACACTGAAGCTTTCTTT
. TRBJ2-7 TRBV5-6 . CASSYLLSSYEQYF TGTGCCAGCAGCTATCTCTTGAGCTCCTACGAGCAGTACTTC
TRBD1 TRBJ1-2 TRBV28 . CASTRWGDRGYGYTF TGTGCCAGCACTCGATGGGGGGACAGGGGTTATGGCTACACCTTC
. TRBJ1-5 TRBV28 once CASSSPVLPQHF TGTGCCAGCAGTTCCCCGGTTTTGCCCCAGCATTTT
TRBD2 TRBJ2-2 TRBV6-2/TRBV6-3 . CASSYSSLAGITGELFF TGTGCCAGCAGTTACTCCTCACTAGCGGGAATCACCGGGGAGCTGTTTTTT
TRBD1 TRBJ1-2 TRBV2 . CASLTDRGGGYTF TGTGCCAGCCTAACCGACAGGGGTGGAGGCTACACCTTC
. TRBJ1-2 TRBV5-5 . CASTGWREKEDSYGYTF TGTGCCAGCACCGGTTGGCGAGAAAAGGAAGACTCCTATGGCTACACCTTC
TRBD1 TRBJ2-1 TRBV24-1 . CATSESTGENYNEQFF TGTGCCACCAGTGAATCGACAGGGGAAAACTACAATGAGCAGTTCTTC
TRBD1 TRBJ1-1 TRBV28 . CASSEGALTEAFF TGTGCCAGCAGTGAGGGGGCTCTAACTGAAGCTTTCTTT
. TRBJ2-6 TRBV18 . CASSPPGAGEGANVLTF TGTGCCAGCTCACCACCGGGCGCAGGGGAAGGGGCCAACGTCCTGACTTTC
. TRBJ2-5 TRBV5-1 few CASSLLGSIQETQYF TGCGCCAGCAGCTTGCTAGGGAGTATACAAGAGACCCAGTACTTC
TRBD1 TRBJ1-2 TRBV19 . CASSIEEGARGYTF TGTGCCAGTAGTATAGAAGAGGGGGCGCGTGGCTACACCTTC
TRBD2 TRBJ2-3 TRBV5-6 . CASSIQVVAGWPDTQYF TGTGCCAGCAGCATACAGGTGGTAGCGGGGTGGCCAGATACGCAGTATTTT
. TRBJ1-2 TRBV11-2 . CASSFRRLDGYTF TGTGCCAGCAGCTTCCGACGACTGGATGGCTACACCTTC
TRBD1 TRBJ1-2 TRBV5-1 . CASSRGQGASNYGYTF TGCGCCAGCAGCCGGGGACAGGGGGCATCTAACTATGGCTACACCTTC
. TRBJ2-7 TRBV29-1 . CSVTGVDEQYF TGCAGCGTTACAGGAGTCGACGAGCAGTACTTC
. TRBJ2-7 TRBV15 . CATSRGTGLSYEQYF TGTGCCACCAGCAGAGGAACAGGCCTCTCCTACGAGCAGTACTTC
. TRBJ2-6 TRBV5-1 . CASSFRARVASGGANVLTF TGCGCCAGCAGCTTCAGGGCCAGGGTAGCATCGGGTGGGGCCAACGTCCTGACTTTC
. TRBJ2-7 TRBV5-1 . CASSWAGGTYEQYF TGCGCCAGCAGCTGGGCAGGGGGGACCTACGAGCAGTACTTC
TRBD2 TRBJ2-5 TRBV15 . CATSRGGGETQYF TGTGCCACCAGCAGAGGGGGGGGAGAGACCCAGTACTTC